Here is one T cell receptor (beta chain) with its context. Its antigen is not known. The sample originates from a study of T cell responses to AZD1222 COVID-19 vaccine. Points from the study as a whole: Clonal diversity was possibly underestimated; the donors were predominantly white British and more often female. Nearly half of the spike-specific TCRs reportedly recognize variant regions that carry no mutations.

With 0 bases removed from V and 1 base from J, the gap between germline ends came to 8 bases. The CDR3 loop spans 15 amino acids. Germline V CDR1 and CDR2: MNHEY, SMNVEV (reference sequence). Data came from immunoSEQ multiplex PCR; TCRdb stores just in-frame clones and leaves some out. Of some 98,000 clones listed, approximately 90% were seen once; the top ten hold about 14%. The chain combines TRBV27 with TRBJ2-3; no clear D. The sample consisted of peripheral blood, taken on day 0 of AZD1222 vaccination. This TCR came from an adult in good health. The CDR3 spells CASSLSGSRTDTQYF. Here the CDR3 DNA reads TGTGCCAGCAGTTTATCAGGGTCCCGCACAGATACGCAGTATTTT.